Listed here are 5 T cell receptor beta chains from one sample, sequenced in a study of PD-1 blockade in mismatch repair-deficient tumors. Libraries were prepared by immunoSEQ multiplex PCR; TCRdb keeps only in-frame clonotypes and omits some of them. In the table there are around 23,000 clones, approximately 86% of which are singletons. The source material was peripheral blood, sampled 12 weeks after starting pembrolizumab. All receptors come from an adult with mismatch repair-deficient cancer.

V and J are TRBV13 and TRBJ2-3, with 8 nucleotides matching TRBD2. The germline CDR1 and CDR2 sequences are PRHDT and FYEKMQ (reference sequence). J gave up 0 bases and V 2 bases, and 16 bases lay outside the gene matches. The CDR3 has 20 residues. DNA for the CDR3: TGTGCCAGCAGCTTATCCAGTACGCTAGCGGGTTCCTCTAGCACAGATACGCAGTATTTT. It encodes CASSLSSTLAGSSSTDTQYF.

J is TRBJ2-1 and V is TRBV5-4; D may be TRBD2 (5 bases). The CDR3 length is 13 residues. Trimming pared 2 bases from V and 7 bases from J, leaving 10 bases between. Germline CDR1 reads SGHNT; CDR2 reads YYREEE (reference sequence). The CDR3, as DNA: TGTGCCAGCAGCTTCGGACTGGAAAATGAGCAGTTCTTC. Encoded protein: CASSFGLENEQFF.

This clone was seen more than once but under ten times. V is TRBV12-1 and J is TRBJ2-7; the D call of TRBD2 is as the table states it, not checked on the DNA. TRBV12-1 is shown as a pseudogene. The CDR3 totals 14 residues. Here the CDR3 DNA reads TGTGCCAGCAGCTTTGGCCGTAGCGCCTACGAGCAGTACTTC. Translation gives CASSFGRSAYEQYF.

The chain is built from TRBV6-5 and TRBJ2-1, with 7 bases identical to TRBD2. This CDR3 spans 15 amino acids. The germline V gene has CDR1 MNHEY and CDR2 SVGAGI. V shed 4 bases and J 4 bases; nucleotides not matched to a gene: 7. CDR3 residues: CASSSAGAGYNEQFF. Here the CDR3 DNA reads TGTGCCAGCAGTTCGGCGGGAGCTGGGTACAATGAGCAGTTCTTC.

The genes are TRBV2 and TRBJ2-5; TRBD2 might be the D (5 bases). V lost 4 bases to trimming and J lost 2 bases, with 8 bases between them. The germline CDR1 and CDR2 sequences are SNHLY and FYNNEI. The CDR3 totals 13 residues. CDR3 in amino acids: CASSGEIQETQYF. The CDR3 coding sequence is TGTGCCAGCAGTGGGGAGATACAAGAGACCCAGTACTTC.